These 9 T cell receptor beta chains came from one sample sequenced in a study of blood T cell repertoires in COVID-19. Produced via immunoSEQ multiplex PCR; TCRdb's table is partial and in-frame only. The table includes over 90,000 clones, around 87% detected once. The sequencing input was peripheral blood. The receptors stem from a man aged 45-65 years with active or convalescent COVID-19.

The chain is built from TRBV18 and TRBJ2-2, with D uncertain. The CDR3 is made up of 13 amino acids. With 3 bases removed from V and 2 bases from J, the gap between germline ends came to 4 bases. Germline V gene sequence: CDR1 KGHSH, CDR2 LQKENI. CDR3 sequence reads: CASSPVNTGELFF. The CDR3 DNA is TGTGCCAGCTCACCCGTTAACACCGGGGAGCTGTTTTTT.

The chain has TRBV21-1 and TRBJ2-3; the D call in the table, TRBD2, was not verified against the DNA. TRBV21-1 is a listed pseudogene. This CDR3 region has 14 residues. The chain's CDR3 is CASSKCSGVDTQYF. CDR3 DNA sequence: TGTGCCAGCAGCAAATGTAGCGGGGTAGATACGCAGTATTTT.

This chain links TRBV5-1 with TRBJ2-1, with D possibly being TRBD1 (6 bases). CDR1 and CDR2 (germline): SGHRS, YFSETQ. The CDR3 covers 14 residues. The germline V and J ends were trimmed by 0 bases and 5 bases, with 9 bases remaining between them. CDR3 DNA sequence: TGCGCCAGCAGCTTGGGGACAGCAAACAATGAGCAGTTCTTC. Encoded protein: CASSLGTANNEQFF.

This rearrangement joins TRBV4-1 to TRBJ1-2; D not certain. The CDR3 is 12 residues long. Looked up from germline, CDR1 is MGHRA and CDR2 is YSYEKL. V lost 3 bases and J lost 6, with 8 bases in between. DNA for the CDR3: TGCGCCAGCAGCCAGAGGACTCATGGCTACACCTTC. This encodes CASSQRTHGYTF.

The genes are TRBV7-7 and TRBJ2-1; 14 nucleotides line up with TRBD2. V lost 5 bases to trimming and J lost 3 bases; unmatched junction nucleotides: 6. CDR1 is SSHAT and CDR2 is FNYEAQ in the germline V gene (reference sequence). This CDR3 region has 17 residues. The CDR3 here is CASSRAGTSGGYNEQFF. The CDR3 region has the DNA TGTGCCAGCAGCCGTGCCGGGACTAGCGGGGGCTACAATGAGCAGTTCTTC.

The chain carries TRBV7-9 and TRBJ2-1; 7 bases align to TRBD2. Germline lookup yields CDR1 SEHNR and CDR2 FQNEAQ (reference sequence). The V and J ends lost 5 bases and 0 bases, in that order; junction bases with no gene match: 1. The CDR3 spans 14 residues. CDR3 loop: CASSPGGSYNEQFF. In DNA form, the CDR3 reads TGTGCCAGCAGCCCGGGGGGCTCCTACAATGAGCAGTTCTTC.

The chain has TRBV20-1 and TRBJ1-3; 8 bases map to TRBD1. Germline V CDR1 and CDR2: DFQATT, SNEGSKA (reference sequence). V lost 3 bases to trimming and J lost 6 bases; unmatched junction nucleotides: 4. The CDR3 is 13 amino acids. CDR3 DNA: TGCAGTGCTAGTCTGGACAGGGAAAACACCATATATTTT. Its protein is CSASLDRENTIYF.

The genes are TRBV2 and TRBJ1-1; D not resolved. Germline lookup yields CDR1 SNHLY and CDR2 FYNNEI. The V gene lost 2 bases and the J gene lost 0 bases, with 7 bases spanning the gap. The CDR3 spans 14 residues. The CDR3 nucleotides are TGTGCCAGCAGTGAAATCCTTCTGAACACTGAAGCTTTCTTT. Protein sequence: CASSEILLNTEAFF.

The chain recombines TRBV28 with TRBJ2-3; TRBD2 matches 14 bases. V dropped 7 bases and J dropped 0; count of bases not matched to a gene: 9. Germline V gene data show CDR1 as MDHEN and CDR2 as SYDVKM. This CDR3 region has 18 residues. CDR3 amino acids: CASTTGLAGVTSTDTQYF. The CDR3 region has the DNA TGTGCCAGCACTACGGGACTAGCGGGGGTAACTAGCACAGATACGCAGTATTTT.